The 22 T cell receptor beta chains listed next were all sequenced from one sample in a study of blood T cell repertoires in COVID-19. The protocol was immunoSEQ multiplex PCR, while the TCRdb copy is restricted to in-frame clones and leaves out a portion. Here the sample spans a few hundred thousand clones, roughly 85% being singletons. The specimen was peripheral blood. These receptors were collected from a man in his fifties or sixties who had recovered from COVID-19.

This chain links TRBV3-1 (or the pseudogene TRBV3-2) with TRBJ2-7, with unresolved D. Germline V gene sequence: CDR1 LGHDT, CDR2 YNNKEL (reference sequence). This CDR3 has 14 amino acids. Trimming pared 2 bases from V and 1 base from J, leaving 9 bases between. CDR3 nucleotide sequence: TGTGCCAGCAGCCAACTATCAGGTTCCTACGAGCAGTACTTC. It translates to CASSQLSGSYEQYF.

This clone appeared once. V and J are TRBV7-2 and TRBJ1-1; 8 nucleotides agree with TRBD1. The V gene end was trimmed by 4 bases and the J gene end by 5 bases; junction bases not matched to a gene: 3. The CDR3 covers 13 residues. Per the germline V gene, CDR1 is SGHTA and CDR2 is FQGNSA. As DNA, the CDR3 is TGTGCCAGCAGCTCGGACAGGGAGACTGAAGCTTTCTTT. Protein: CASSSDRETEAFF. The full variable domain, its missing parts supplied by reference TRBV7-2 and TRBJ1-1, is GAGVSQSPSNKVTEKGKDVELRCDPISGHTALYWYRQSLGQGLEFLIYFQGNSAPDKSGLPSDRFSAERTGGSVSTLTIQRTQQEDSAVYLCASSSDRETEAFFGQGTRLTVV.

V and J are TRBV28 and TRBJ1-2; 8 bases fit TRBD1. Germline CDR1 and CDR2: MDHEN and SYDVKM. The CDR3 contains 14 residues. V trimming: 4 bases; J trimming: 4 bases; junction bases outside the gene matches: 5. The chain's CDR3 is CASSSGGSSYGYTF. In nucleotides, the CDR3 is TGTGCCAGCAGTTCAGGGGGCTCGAGCTATGGCTACACCTTC.

The chain combines TRBV5-4 with TRBJ2-3; D not resolved. V was pared by 0 bases and J by 4 bases, with 6 bases between. Germline loops: CDR1 SGHNT, CDR2 YYREEE (reference sequence). CDR3 length: 13 residues. The CDR3 nucleotides read TGTGCCAGCAGCTTGGGGCGGTCAGATACGCAGTATTTT. Protein sequence: CASSLGRSDTQYF.

CDR3 nucleotide sequence: TGTGCCAGCAGTTACCTTGACAGGGCGGGTTCACCCCTCCACTTT. Translating gives CASSYLDRAGSPLHF. The chain carries TRBV6-6 and TRBJ1-6; 7 bases are a match to TRBD1. The J segment lost 9 bases and the V segment lost 2 bases, leaving 7 bases of the junction unmatched. The CDR3 is 15 amino acids. Germline CDR1 MNHNY, CDR2 SVGAGI (reference sequence).

The chain combines TRBV6-5 with TRBJ2-7, with TRBD2 identical over 10 bases. This CDR3 spans 15 amino acids. Germline V gene data show CDR1 as MNHEY and CDR2 as SVGAGI. J lost 1 base, V lost 4 bases, and 4 bases had no gene match. CDR3 residues: CASSSGLAESYEQYF. The CDR3 region has the DNA TGTGCCAGCAGTTCCGGACTAGCGGAATCCTACGAGCAGTACTTC.

The gene calls are TRBV18 and TRBJ2-2, with 7 bases that match TRBD1. V shed 3 bases, J shed 7 bases, and the junction held 5 bases outside the gene matches. CDR1 and CDR2 from the germline V gene are KGHSH and LQKENI. This CDR3 is built from 14 residues. CDR3 DNA sequence: TGTGCCAGCTCACCCGACAGGGTGCGCGGGGAGCTGTTTTTT. This codes for CASSPDRVRGELFF. Full variable domain (rest looked up from reference TRBV18 and TRBJ2-2): NAGVMQNPRHLVRRRGQEARLRCSPMKGHSHVYWYRQLPEEGLKFMVYLQKENIIDESGMPKERFSAEFPKEGPSILRIQQVVRGDSAAYFCASSPDRVRGELFFGEGSRLTVL.

The CDR3 loop is CASPAGPVHEQFF. CDR3 nucleotides: TGTGCCTCGCCTGCGGGGCCAGTCCATGAGCAGTTCTTC. The V and J genes are TRBV7-4 and TRBJ2-1; the D gene is possibly TRBD2 (6 bases). The CDR3 spans 13 residues. Trimming took off 11 bases at V and 8 bases at J, with 19 bases between the two ends. The V gene's germline CDR1 is SGHVT and CDR2 SQSDAQ.

The chain couples TRBV27 to TRBJ2-1, with 8 bases that match TRBD2. CDR3 size: 17 residues. Germline V CDR1 and CDR2: MNHEY, SMNVEV (reference sequence). The V gene end was trimmed by 5 bases and the J gene end by 9 bases; junction bases not matched to a gene: 18. CDR3 bases: TGTGCCAGCAGTGCCAGATCACCGGGACTAGTATCTGGTGAGCAGTTCTTC. It yields the protein CASSARSPGLVSGEQFF.

This clone was seen more than once but under ten times. The chain combines TRBV3-1 (or the pseudogene TRBV3-2) with TRBJ2-7; 7 positions agree with TRBD1. In germline, CDR1 is LGHDT, CDR2 YNNKEL (reference sequence). The CDR3 length is 14 residues. V lost 4 bases and J lost 3; bases outside the gene matches: 6. The CDR3 nucleotides are TGTGCCAGCAGCCCCCGACAGGGCGACTACGAGCAGTACTTC. It specifies CASSPRQGDYEQYF.

The chain couples TRBV29-1 to TRBJ1-1; TRBD1 matches at 8 bases. CDR1 is SQVTM, CDR2 ANQGSEA, per germline. The V and J ends lost 4 bases and 5 bases, in that order; junction bases with no gene match: 3. CDR3 length equals 12 residues. CDR3 nucleotide sequence: TGCAGCGTTGCGTGGGACAGGACTGAAGCTTTCTTT. Translating it yields CSVAWDRTEAFF.

The chain joins TRBV9 to TRBJ2-5; the match to TRBD1 covers 8 bases. The V segment lost 4 bases and the J segment 4 bases; nucleotides outside the gene matches: 6. The V gene's germline CDR1 is SGDLS and CDR2 YYNGEE. This CDR3 has 14 residues. CDR3 in amino acids: CASSRGQGLETQYF. The CDR3 coding sequence is TGTGCCAGCAGCCGAGGACAGGGTTTAGAGACCCAGTACTTC.

This CDR3 is CASSAKDYRGLWPGELFF. The CDR3 nucleotides read TGTGCCAGCAGCGCGAAAGACTACAGGGGGCTTTGGCCCGGGGAGCTGTTTTTT. V and J are TRBV21-1 and TRBJ2-2; the table's D call, TRBD1, was not checked against the DNA. TRBV21-1 is assigned pseudogene status. The length of the CDR3 is 18 residues.

The chain combines TRBV30 with TRBJ2-7; the D gene is possibly TRBD1 (5 bases). This CDR3 spans 11 amino acids. Trimming took off 6 bases at V and 1 base at J, with 7 bases between the two ends. Germline V lookup: CDR1 GTSNPN, CDR2 SVGIG (reference sequence). The CDR3 DNA sequence: TGTGCCTGTAGGGGTTCCTACGAGCAGTACTTC. It translates to CACRGSYEQYF.

The chain couples TRBV6-5 to TRBJ2-6; D is undetermined. The V end was cut by 4 bases, the J end by 5 bases, with 9 bases between. This CDR3 contains 14 residues. Germline V gene sequence: CDR1 MNHEY, CDR2 SVGAGI. CDR3 sequence (DNA): TGTGCCAGCAGTTCCTACCACTGGGCCAACGTCCTGACTTTC. Translating it yields CASSSYHWANVLTF.

This chain links TRBV28 with TRBJ2-7; possible D gene TRBD2, 6 bases. The CDR3 consists of 13 residues. The germline CDR1 and CDR2 sequences are MDHEN and SYDVKM. Trimming shortened V by 3 bases and J by 2 bases, and 8 bases separated the two germline ends. The CDR3 sequence: CASSFIAAYEQYF. CDR3 nucleotides: TGTGCCAGCAGTTTCATAGCGGCCTACGAGCAGTACTTC.

The J gene is TRBJ1-5, the V gene TRBV24-1, with D possibly matching TRBD1 (5 bases). The CDR3 length is 16 residues. Germline CDR1 KGHDR, CDR2 SFDVKD. V was clipped by 3 bases and J by 1 base, with 12 bases between them. DNA for the CDR3: TGTGCCACCAGTGATGCGGGACTACCGAGCAATCAGCCCCAGCATTTT. This gives the protein CATSDAGLPSNQPQHF.

The V and J genes are TRBV24-1 and TRBJ2-3; D ambiguous. The CDR3 runs 12 residues. Trimming stripped 5 bases from V and 0 bases from J, with 2 bases between. Germline CDR1 and CDR2: KGHDR and SFDVKD. The CDR3 spells CATSASTDTQYF. CDR3 coding DNA: TGTGCCACCAGTGCTAGCACAGATACGCAGTATTTT.

This clone was counted a few times. This sequence joins TRBV25-1 and TRBJ2-2, with 8 bases lining up with TRBD1. With 0 bases clipped from V and 4 bases from J, the junction kept 4 bases outside the gene matches. Germline CDR1 is MGHDK and CDR2 is SYGVNS. This CDR3 has 16 residues. The CDR3 nucleotides are TGTGCCAGCAGTGAATACAGGGGGCTCCGCACCGGGGAGCTGTTTTTT. This sequence encodes CASSEYRGLRTGELFF.

V usage is TRBV10-3 and J usage is TRBJ2-7; 12 positions agree with TRBD2. V lost 4 bases to trimming and J lost 7 bases; unmatched junction nucleotides: 5. The CDR3 sequence is 14 residues long. The germline V gene encodes CDR1 ENHRY and CDR2 SYGVKD. CDR3 amino acids: CAISGLAGAGEQYF. DNA of the CDR3: TGTGCCATCAGTGGACTAGCGGGAGCAGGGGAGCAGTACTTC.

CDR3 bases: TGCAGCGTGAGGGGACAGGGTACCTCTGGGGCCAACGTCCTGACTTTC. Protein sequence: CSVRGQGTSGANVLTF. The gene calls are TRBV29-1 and TRBJ2-6; TRBD1 matches at 9 bases. Germline V gene data show CDR1 as SQVTM and CDR2 as ANQGSEA. With 6 bases clipped from V and 0 bases from J, the junction kept 6 bases outside the gene matches. This CDR3 region has 16 residues.

This clone was found once. The chain carries TRBV30 and TRBJ1-2; 10 nucleotides match TRBD1. Germline lookup yields CDR1 GTSNPN and CDR2 SVGIG (reference sequence). V shed 5 bases, J shed 6 bases, and the junction held 6 bases outside the gene matches. CDR3 length equals 13 residues. In DNA form, the CDR3 reads TGTGCCTGGCCCGGGACAGGGGTTCATGGCTACACCTTC. The encoded protein is CAWPGTGVHGYTF.